This is a list of T cell receptor beta chains from one sample in a study of T cell changes during pregnancy in multiple sclerosis. Produced via immunoSEQ multiplex PCR; TCRdb's table is partial and in-frame only. The sample holds 37,000 or so clones, approximately 90% seen once. Here the sequenced sample was CD4+ T cells from peripheral blood mononuclear cells, taken in the second trimester of pregnancy. These receptors were collected from a female donor with multiple sclerosis, enrolled in a pregnancy study. The CDR3 runs from the conserved cysteine through the conserved F or W. D genes are given only for firm matches. The size field is filled for only some rows; it gives once, few, many or a size class.

>.|TRBJ2-1|TRBV6-5|TRBD1
CASSPSRDRGNEQFF
TGTGCCAGCAGTCCATCAAGGGACAGGGGTAATGAGCAGTTCTTC
>.|TRBJ2-1|TRBV2|.
CASSEALFEQFF
TGTGCCAGCAGTGAAGCGCTATTCGAGCAGTTCTTC
>.|TRBJ2-5|TRBV5-4|TRBD1
CASSFFSRDRKETQYF
TGTGCCAGCAGCTTTTTTTCGAGGGACAGAAAAGAGACCCAGTACTTC
>.|TRBJ1-1|TRBV9|.
CASSEGGTEAFF
TGTGCCAGCAGCGAGGGGGGGACTGAAGCTTTCTTT
>.|TRBJ1-5|TRBV14|TRBD1
CASSQNTGAQPQHF
TGTGCCAGCAGCCAAAATACAGGGGCTCAGCCCCAGCATTTT
>.|TRBJ1-5|TRBV19|TRBD1
CASSPLGQGDGQPQHF
TGTGCCAGTAGCCCCTTGGGACAGGGTGACGGTCAGCCCCAGCATTTT
>.|TRBJ2-5|TRBV6-6|.
CASSPGGRETQYF
TGTGCCAGCTCTCCCGGGGGAAGGGAGACCCAGTACTTC
>.|TRBJ1-2|TRBV7-3|.
CASSLSGLYGYTF
TGTGCCAGCAGCTTAAGTGGGCTCTATGGCTACACCTTC
>.|TRBJ2-5|TRBV6-5|.
CASSLAWVQETQYF
TGTGCCAGCAGTTTAGCTTGGGTTCAAGAGACCCAGTACTTC
>.|TRBJ1-2|TRBV5-1|TRBD1
CASSFNGQDGGYTF
TGCGCCAGCAGCTTTAACGGACAGGACGGTGGCTACACCTTC
>.|TRBJ2-7|TRBV7-6|.
CASSLDVGTYEQYF
TGTGCCAGCAGCTTAGATGTCGGGACCTACGAGCAGTACTTC
>.|TRBJ2-2|TRBV19|TRBD1
CASNSGQGDTGELFF
TGTGCCAGCAATTCGGGACAGGGTGACACCGGGGAGCTGTTTTTT
>.|TRBJ2-5|TRBV28|TRBD2
CASSPQRGFQETQYF
TGTGCCAGCAGTCCCCAGCGGGGCTTCCAAGAGACCCAGTACTTC
>.|TRBJ1-6|TRBV4-2|.
CASSQDAPNTNSPLHF
TGTGCCAGCAGCCAAGATGCACCGAACACGAATTCACCCCTCCACTTT
>.|TRBJ2-1|TRBV5-1|TRBD2
CASSPPTSGGVLGYNEQFF
TGCGCCAGCAGCCCTCCCACTAGCGGGGGGGTACTGGGGTACAATGAGCAGTTCTTC
>once|TRBJ2-2|TRBV19|.
CASSIDPINTGELFF
TGTGCCAGTAGTATAGACCCCATCAACACCGGGGAGCTGTTTTTT
>.|TRBJ2-5|TRBV4-2|.
CASSRQTGGLPQETQYF
TGTGCCAGCAGCCGCCAGACGGGCGGGCTCCCTCAAGAGACCCAGTACTTC
>.|TRBJ2-1|TRBV5-4|TRBD1
CASSWPPGQGTDEQFF
TGTGCCAGCAGCTGGCCTCCGGGACAGGGGACCGATGAGCAGTTCTTC
>.|TRBJ1-4|TRBV11-2|TRBD1
CASSFGTGSKATNEKLFF
TGTGCCAGCAGCTTCGGGACAGGCTCCAAGGCAACTAATGAAAAACTGTTTTTT
>.|TRBJ1-5|TRBV19|.
CASRSIGQSIQHF
TGTGCCAGTAGGTCCATTGGTCAGTCGATACAGCATTTT
>.|TRBJ1-2|TRBV4-3|.
CASSQVVKQGRDYGYTF
TGCGCCAGCAGCCAAGTTGTGAAACAGGGTAGAGACTATGGCTACACCTTC
>.|TRBJ1-1|TRBV10-2|.
CASGTSLNTEAFF
TGCGCCAGCGGTACGAGCTTGAACACTGAAGCTTTCTTT
>.|TRBJ2-7|TRBV6-5|.
CASTPRGSYEQYF
TGTGCCAGCACCCCGCGGGGCTCCTACGAGCAGTACTTC
>.|TRBJ2-1|TRBV7-6|TRBD2
CASSLTLSGGSTDEQFF
TGTGCCAGCAGCTTAACCCTTAGCGGGGGGTCCACGGATGAGCAGTTCTTC
>.|TRBJ1-2|TRBV19|TRBD1
CASSIETYRGLGYTF
TGTGCCAGTAGTATAGAAACGTACAGGGGGCTTGGCTACACCTTC
>.|TRBJ2-2|TRBV18|.
CASSPIRQNTGELFF
TGTGCCAGCTCACCGATCAGGCAAAACACCGGGGAGCTGTTTTTT
>.|TRBJ2-5|TRBV9|TRBD2
CASSVVGLEEETQYF
TGTGCCAGCAGCGTAGTGGGACTAGAAGAAGAGACCCAGTACTTC
>.|TRBJ2-5|TRBV27|TRBD2
CASSLGLAAQETQYF
TGTGCCAGCAGTCTCGGACTAGCGGCCCAAGAGACCCAGTACTTC
>.|TRBJ1-5|TRBV30|TRBD1
CAWSVRGTGVDQPQHF
TGTGCCTGGAGTGTAAGGGGGACAGGGGTAGATCAGCCCCAGCATTTT
>.|TRBJ1-2|TRBV19|TRBD1
CASSTTGTGGRGYTF
TGTGCCAGTAGTACAACCGGGACAGGGGGTCGGGGCTACACCTTC
>.|TRBJ2-7|TRBV7-6|TRBD2
CASSHGSGSEQYF
TGTGCCAGCAGCCACGGGAGCGGGAGTGAACAGTACTTC
>.|TRBJ1-2|TRBV5-5|.
CASSLEGWYGYTF
TGTGCCAGCAGCTTGGAGGGGTGGTATGGCTACACCTTC
>.|TRBJ1-6|TRBV30|.
CAWSSSDNSPLHF
TGTGCCTGGAGTAGTAGCGATAATTCACCCCTCCACTTT
>.|TRBJ2-3|TRBV6-5|.
CASTRWGGADTQYF
TGTGCCAGCACACGGTGGGGGGGCGCGGATACGCAGTATTTT
>.|TRBJ1-1|TRBV6-5|.
CANLTGRTEAFF
TGTGCCAACCTAACAGGGCGGACTGAAGCTTTCTTT
>.|TRBJ2-7|TRBV11-2|.
CASSLVLDEQYF
TGTGCCAGCAGCTTAGTCTTAGACGAGCAGTACTTC
>.|TRBJ2-4|TRBV7-3|.
CASSLTIADLNIQYF
TGTGCCAGCAGCTTAACGATCGCAGACTTAAACATTCAGTACTTC
>few|TRBJ2-7|TRBV5-1|TRBD2
CASSLTSGPASEQYF
TGCGCCAGCAGCCTGACTAGCGGGCCAGCTAGCGAGCAGTACTTC
>.|TRBJ2-7|TRBV12-5|TRBD2
CASGLVIAGVSYEQYF
TGTGCTAGTGGTTTGGTAATAGCGGGAGTATCCTACGAGCAGTACTTC
>few|TRBJ1-4|TRBV2|.
CASKLGHLSPDFF
TGTGCCAGCAAATTGGGCCATCTAAGCCCGGATTTTTTT
>.|TRBJ2-5|TRBV7-8|TRBD1
CASSLRGKGGQGQPETQYF
TGTGCCAGCAGCTTAAGGGGGAAGGGGGGACAGGGTCAACCAGAGACCCAGTACTTC
>.|TRBJ1-2|TRBV19|.
CASSRGTGAYGYTF
TGTGCCAGTAGTAGGGGAACAGGCGCCTATGGCTACACCTTC
>.|TRBJ1-5|TRBV19|.
CASSTRREGYQPQHF
TGTGCCAGTAGCACCCGCAGGGAAGGGTATCAGCCCCAGCATTTT
>.|TRBJ1-6|TRBV27|TRBD1
CASWTGLWSPLHF
TGTGCCAGCTGGACAGGGTTATGGTCACCCCTCCACTTT
>.|TRBJ2-5|TRBV18|.
CASLGAYQETQYF
TGTGCCAGCTTAGGGGCGTACCAAGAGACCCAGTACTTC